The rows below give T cell receptor beta chains drawn from one sample of a study of blood T cell repertoires in COVID-19. Data came from immunoSEQ multiplex PCR; TCRdb stores just in-frame clones and leaves some out. The data hold 140,000 or so clones, with 80% observed a single time. Sequenced sample: peripheral blood. These receptors were collected from a man aged 70 or older who had recovered from COVID-19. CDR3s include the opening cysteine and the closing phenylalanine or tryptophan. D genes are given only for firm matches. For some rows the clone size is stated as once, few or many, or as a class when expanded; others skip it.

V	D	J	size	DNA	CDR3
TRBV28	NA	TRBJ2-2	NA	TGTGCCAGCAGGCCGCAGGATTTCGGGGAGCTGTTTTTT	CASRPQDFGELFF
TRBV4-3	NA	TRBJ2-3	NA	TGCGCCAGCAGCCAAGATCGGACAGTCTCTTACGCAGATACGCAGTATTTT	CASSQDRTVSYADTQYF
TRBV12-2	NA	TRBJ1-2	NA	TGTGCAAGTCGCTTAGCGAAACAGGGGGCGCGAGGCTACACCTTC	CASRLAKQGARGYTF
TRBV2	NA	TRBJ1-2	NA	TGTGCCGTTCGTCAGGGGATCTCTAACTATGGCTACACCTTC	CAVRQGISNYGYTF
TRBV14	NA	TRBJ2-7	NA	TGTGCCAGCAGCCAAGCGGCGGGGTCCTACGAGCAGTACTTC	CASSQAAGSYEQYF
TRBV18	TRBD1	TRBJ1-2	NA	TGTGCCAGCTCACCTGCCCGAGGGGGCGCAGACTATGGCTACACCTTC	CASSPARGGADYGYTF
TRBV30	NA	TRBJ2-7	NA	TGTGCCTGGAGTACAAAAGCCTACGAGCAGTACTTC	CAWSTKAYEQYF
TRBV15	TRBD2	TRBJ2-7	NA	TGTGCCATTTCACCTCCGGGGACTAAAGACGAGCAGTACTTC	CAISPPGTKDEQYF
TRBV20-1	NA	TRBJ2-3	NA	TGCAGTGCTAGTAGTTCCAGTCCAGATACGCAGTATTTT	CSASSSSPDTQYF
TRBV7-9	TRBD2	TRBJ2-1	NA	TGTGCCAGCAGCCAGGGACTAGCGGTTCCCTACAATGAGCAGTTCTTC	CASSQGLAVPYNEQFF
TRBV15	NA	TRBJ2-5	NA	TGTGCCACGTCGGGGTGGTCACAAGAGACCCAGTACTTC	CATSGWSQETQYF
TRBV9	NA	TRBJ1-5	NA	TGTGCCAGCAGCGTATTTCCCGGTCAGCCCCAGCATTTT	CASSVFPGQPQHF
TRBV7-2	TRBD1	TRBJ2-5	NA	TGTGCCAGCAGTGCCACCGGGACAGTCATGCCCCAGTACTTC	CASSATGTVMPQYF
TRBV18	TRBD2	TRBJ2-7	few	TGTGCCAGCTCGCTAGGGGGACTAGCAACCTACGAGCAGTACTTC	CASSLGGLATYEQYF
TRBV19	TRBD1	TRBJ1-1	few	TGTGCCAGTAGTATCGCACAGGGGGGGAACACTGAAGCTTTCTTT	CASSIAQGGNTEAFF
TRBV4-3	TRBD2	TRBJ2-1	NA	TGCGCCAGCAGCCAAAGGACTAGCGGAGGCCTCGGGGAGCAGTTCTTC	CASSQRTSGGLGEQFF
TRBV11-3	TRBD2	TRBJ2-1	NA	TGTGCCAGCAGATGCCGCCGGGAGGGGCAGTTCTTC	CASRCRREGQFF
TRBV2	TRBD1	TRBJ1-1	few	TGTGCCAGCAGTGAGGACCCGAGGACAGGGGACACTGAAGCTTTCTTT	CASSEDPRTGDTEAFF
TRBV3-1/TRBV3-2	TRBD2	TRBJ2-1	NA	TGTGCCAGCAGCCCCTTAGCGGGAGAGCAGTTCTTC	CASSPLAGEQFF
TRBV7-9	TRBD1	TRBJ2-7	NA	TGTGCCAGCAGCTTCTTGTCACAGGGGAACGAGCAGTACTTC	CASSFLSQGNEQYF
TRBV29-1	TRBD1	TRBJ1-1	NA	TGCAGCGTCGAGGGACAGGGGTACACTGAAGCTTTCTTT	CSVEGQGYTEAFF
TRBV9	NA	TRBJ1-1	NA	TGTGCCAGCAGCGTAGATCCCTGGAGTGAAGCTTTCTTT	CASSVDPWSEAFF
TRBV20-1	TRBD2	TRBJ2-2	NA	TGCAGTGCCAGTAGGTGGGGACTAGCGGGGACGAACACCGGGGAGCTGTTTTTT	CSASRWGLAGTNTGELFF
TRBV12-5	NA	TRBJ1-2	NA	TGTGCTAGTGGTTTGAACAGACCTTATGGCTACACCTTC	CASGLNRPYGYTF
TRBV19	NA	TRBJ2-5	few	TGTGCCAGCACACAGAAAGAGACCCAGTACTTC	CASTQKETQYF
TRBV7-9	NA	TRBJ2-7	NA	TGTGCCAGCAGCTCGGCAGGGACCTACGAGCAGTACTTC	CASSSAGTYEQYF
TRBV27	TRBD1	TRBJ2-1	NA	TGTGCCAGCAGCCCTAATGACAGGGTGAATGAGCAGTTCTTC	CASSPNDRVNEQFF
TRBV7-9	TRBD1	TRBJ2-1	NA	TGTGCCAGCAGCACCCGGGACAGGGTAAATGAGCAGTTCTTC	CASSTRDRVNEQFF
TRBV4-1	NA	TRBJ2-3	NA	TGCGCCAGCAGCCAAGATCCGCCCTTCGGTATGGCAGATACGCAGTATTTT	CASSQDPPFGMADTQYF
TRBV5-1	TRBD2	TRBJ2-5	NA	TGCGCCAGCAGCGCGGGAGAACGCCGAGAGACCCAGTACTTC	CASSAGERRETQYF
TRBV7-7	TRBD2	TRBJ2-1	NA	TGTGCCAGCAGCCGTGGCCTAGCGGCCTCCTACAATGAGCAGTTCTTC	CASSRGLAASYNEQFF
TRBV30	TRBD2	TRBJ2-7	NA	TGTGCCTGGAGCCGACTAGCGGGAGGGTACGAGCAGTACTTC	CAWSRLAGGYEQYF
TRBV4-3	TRBD2	TRBJ2-1	NA	TGCGCCAGCAGCCAAGACGCTCGGACTAGCGGGAGACTGGGTGAGCAGTTCTTC	CASSQDARTSGRLGEQFF
TRBV2	TRBD2	TRBJ2-1	NA	TGTGCCAGCAGTGCCTGGCGGGAGGGCAATGAGCAGTTCTTC	CASSAWREGNEQFF
TRBV29-1	TRBD1	TRBJ1-2	NA	TGCAGCGTTGAAGGTGGGGACAGTCCTAACTATGGCTACACCTTC	CSVEGGDSPNYGYTF
TRBV10-1	NA	TRBJ2-1	NA	TGCGCCAGCAGCGATGCTAGCTACGGTGAGCAGTTCTTC	CASSDASYGEQFF
TRBV7-6	TRBD1	TRBJ1-1	NA	TGTGCCAGCAGCTTTGACGACAGGGGTTACGCTGAAGCTTTCTTT	CASSFDDRGYAEAFF
TRBV6-5	NA	TRBJ2-1	NA	TGTGCCAGCAGTTACTCAGGGACTCCGAACAATGAGCAGTTCTTC	CASSYSGTPNNEQFF
TRBV5-5	TRBD2	TRBJ2-7	NA	TGTGCCAGCAGGCTGGGCGGGAGGACCGTGGGAGACGAGCAGTACTTC	CASRLGGRTVGDEQYF
TRBV5-8	NA	TRBJ2-1	NA	TGTGCCAGCAGCTTTAACAGTTTACATGAGCAGTTCTTC	CASSFNSLHEQFF
TRBV10-3	NA	TRBJ2-7	NA	TGTGCCATCAGTGAGTCGGGACTGGTTCGTGATGAGCAGTACTTC	CAISESGLVRDEQYF
TRBV6-5	TRBD1	TRBJ2-7	NA	TGTGCCAGCAGGAAAGGACAGGGTGACGAGCAGTACTTC	CASRKGQGDEQYF
TRBV27	NA	TRBJ2-5	NA	TGTGCCAGCAGTTTAACCGGGGAGACCCAGTACTTC	CASSLTGETQYF
TRBV7-3	TRBD2	TRBJ2-2	once	TGTGCCAGCAGCCCCACGGGACTAGCGGGAGGGCCGGGCACCGGGGAGCTGTTTTTT	CASSPTGLAGGPGTGELFF